The T cell receptor (beta chain) under discussion was sequenced for a study of cytotoxic CD8 clonotypes in ibrutinib-treated CLL. At the level of the study: Enrolment comprised about a dozen relapsed/refractory and roughly 15 treatment-naive patients; 17 to 18 were IGHV unmutated. Response sampling came at median around a year of treatment, ranging roughly 6 to 40 months.

Germline V gene lookup returns CDR1 MNHEY and CDR2 SMNVEV (reference sequence). This CDR3 region has 15 residues. Deletions cut 6 bases from V and 4 bases from J, with 16 bases between. This table comes from immunoSEQ multiplex PCR, and its TCRdb copy is limited to in-frame clones, with some not included. The table lists tens of thousands of clones, about 86% of them singletons, with approximately 5.4% in the top ten. V is TRBV27 and J is TRBJ1-5; D is unclear. The clonotype originates from a human donor with chronic lymphocytic leukemia. The source was PBMCs, collected before ibrutinib treatment. CDR3 loop: CASRISWSANQPQHF. The CDR3 DNA follows: TGTGCCAGCAGAATAAGCTGGTCGGCAAATCAGCCCCAGCATTTT.